One sample yielded the 3 T cell receptor beta chains listed below, sequenced in a study of Graves' ophthalmopathy and Graves' hyperthyroidism. Amplification of TCR beta CDR3 regions used RNA transcripts. The first round was an RT-PCR with HTBI primers, and the second round was a multiplex PCR. TCRdb analysed the multiplex PCR reads with MiXCR anew, one entry per CDR3 protein. The repertoire has around 670,000 distinct CDR3 sequences, roughly 41% of them found once; the top ten carry about 40%. The specimen was peripheral blood. These TCRs come from an adult man with Graves' ophthalmopathy.

This clonotype was picked up a small number of times. The rearrangement links TRBV19 to TRBJ1-1, with D tentatively TRBD1 (5 bases). Per the germline V gene, CDR1 is LNHDA and CDR2 is SQIVND (reference sequence). V was cut by 5 bases and J by 1 base, with 20 bases left in between. The CDR3 is 17 amino acids. The CDR3 is CASSSRGGWDANTEAFF. Here the CDR3 DNA reads TGTGCCAGTAGTTCCCGGGGGGGTTGGGACGCGAACACTGAAGCTTTCTTT.

The rearrangement links TRBV5-4 to TRBJ2-7; D unclear. Trimming stripped 4 bases from V and 0 bases from J, with 17 bases between. CDR1 and CDR2 from the germline V gene are SGHNT and YYREEE (reference sequence). This CDR3 is 16 amino acids long. The DNA of the CDR3 is TGTGCCAGCAGCCCAGCCCCACTACTTAGCTCCTACGAGCAGTACTTC. Protein sequence: CASSPAPLLSSYEQYF.

This clonotype was seen only a few times. The V call is TRBV13, the J call TRBJ2-7; D might be TRBD1 (6 bases). Germline loops: CDR1 PRHDT, CDR2 FYEKMQ (reference sequence). This CDR3 region has 13 residues. V was clipped by 2 bases and J by 7 bases, with 12 bases between them. CDR3 region: CASSLTGTREQYF. CDR3 coding DNA: TGTGCCAGCAGCTTAACAGGGACCAGGGAGCAGTACTTC.